These 29 T cell receptor beta chains originate from one sample sequenced in a study of blood T cells in healthy people across ages. A second PCR, run for 7 to 11 cycles, used a sample-barcoded 5' primer plus a J-beta primer mix. TCRdb itself ran the 5' RACE reads through MiXCR, one entry per CDR3 protein. The sample shows nearly 1 million distinct CDR3 sequences, roughly 51% of them seen only once. The sample comprised blood. All receptors derive from an older woman in good health.

The chain carries TRBV4-1 and TRBJ2-5, with D perhaps TRBD2 (5 bases). The ends were cut back, 2 bases at V and 5 bases at J, with 12 bases in the middle. CDR1 is MGHRA, CDR2 YSYEKL, per germline. The CDR3 has 14 amino acids. The CDR3: CASSQTSGWETQYF. For the CDR3, the DNA is TGCGCCAGCAGCCAAACGAGCGGATGGGAGACCCAGTACTTC.

The V gene is TRBV7-8, the J gene TRBJ2-5; 8 nucleotides line up with TRBD1. CDR3 length: 17 residues. Looked up from germline, CDR1 is SGHVS and CDR2 is FQNEAQ. V trimming: 3 bases; J trimming: 4 bases; junction bases outside the gene matches: 13. CDR3 nucleotides: TGTGCCAGCAGCTTTCGCGGGACAGGTTTGTCTCGAGAGACCCAGTACTTC. Residues: CASSFRGTGLSRETQYF.

The sample holds a few counts of this clonotype. The chain joins TRBV6-2 or TRBV6-3 to TRBJ2-5; a possible D gene is TRBD1 (6 bases). With the DNA end fitting TRBJ2-7 better, the J assignment may be wrong. CDR1 is MNHEY, CDR2 SVGEGT, per germline. There are 13 residues in the CDR3. CDR3 sequence: CASRDSTQNEQYF. In DNA form, the CDR3 reads TGTGCCAGCAGGGACAGTACCCAAAACGAGCAGTACTTC.

The rearrangement links TRBV28 to TRBJ2-3, with 9 bases that match TRBD2. Germline CDR1 reads MDHEN; CDR2 reads SYDVKM. V was pared by 3 bases and J by 1 base, with 8 bases of the junction left unmatched. This CDR3 spans 17 amino acids. The CDR3 region is CASSFPPTSGGTDTQYF. In DNA form, the CDR3 reads TGTGCCAGCAGTTTCCCACCGACTAGCGGAGGCACAGATACGCAGTATTTT.

V is TRBV29-1 and J is TRBJ2-3; a possible D gene is TRBD2 (6 bases). Looked up from germline, CDR1 is SQVTM and CDR2 is ANQGSEA. The length of the CDR3 is 14 residues. V lost 2 bases to trimming and J lost 0 bases, with 9 bases between them. The CDR3 reads CSVERRDSTDTQYF. As DNA, the CDR3 is TGCAGCGTTGAAAGGCGGGATAGCACAGATACGCAGTATTTT.

V is TRBV4-1 and J is TRBJ2-7, with 9 nucleotides matching TRBD1. Germline V gene lookup returns CDR1 MGHRA and CDR2 YSYEKL. Losses at the gene ends were 4 bases for V and 2 bases for J; bases not matched to a gene: 9. This CDR3 is built from 16 residues. The CDR3 DNA is TGCGCCAGCAGCCCGGCAACCGGGACAGGGACCTACGAGCAGTACTTC. This gives the protein CASSPATGTGTYEQYF.

This clonotype was seen a handful of times. The gene calls are TRBV6-6 and TRBJ1-2, with D possibly matching TRBD1 (6 bases). Trimming left V 6 bases short and J 5 bases short, with 22 bases between. The CDR3 consists of 16 residues. Germline CDR1 is MNHNY and CDR2 is SVGAGI (reference sequence). CDR3 loop: CASRNGQGPHTYGYTF. The CDR3 DNA sequence: TGTGCCAGCAGGAACGGCCAGGGGCCCCATACGTATGGCTACACCTTC.

The chain joins TRBV10-3 to TRBJ2-7, with 7 bases that match TRBD1. The germline V gene has CDR1 ENHRY and CDR2 SYGVKD. The CDR3 extends over 14 amino acids. Trimming took 6 bases from V and 0 from J; bases not matched to a gene: 5. The CDR3 sequence is CAIRLQGSSYEQYF. CDR3 bases: TGTGCCATCAGACTACAGGGGAGCTCCTACGAGCAGTACTTC.

This clonotype was recorded a few times. The CDR3 DNA reads as TGCAGCGTAAAGCCGGGGGGAGGGTCCTACAATGAGCAGTTCTTC. Translated, it gives CSVKPGGGSYNEQFF. V usage is TRBV29-1 and J usage is TRBJ2-1; TRBD2 agrees at 7 bases. V lost 6 bases to trimming and J lost 1 base; unmatched junction nucleotides: 9. Germline V lookup: CDR1 SQVTM, CDR2 ANQGSEA. The CDR3 has 15 amino acids.

The rearrangement joins TRBV4-1 to TRBJ2-5; 10 nucleotides agree with TRBD2. The J segment lost 2 bases and the V segment lost 3 bases, leaving 6 bases of the junction unmatched. This CDR3 is built from 16 residues. In germline, CDR1 is MGHRA, CDR2 YSYEKL. In DNA form, the CDR3 reads TGCGCCAGCAGCCACCCCGGGACTAGCGAACAAGAGACCCAGTACTTC. Protein product: CASSHPGTSEQETQYF.

Note on this clonotype: Sequence at one end of the junction differs from germline and may be a read error. The CDR3 protein is CASSHHGTHTSYEQYF. In DNA form, the CDR3 reads TGTGCCAGCAGCCACCACGGGACTCACACTTCCTACGAGCAGTACTTT. This chain connects TRBV3-1 to TRBJ2-7; a possible D gene is TRBD2 (6 bases). Germline CDR1 and CDR2: LGHDT and YNNKEL (reference sequence). This CDR3 contains 16 residues.

This clonotype was observed a handful of times. The rearrangement joins TRBV24-1 to TRBJ2-3, with TRBD1 identical over 11 bases. V was clipped by 3 bases and J by 1 base; unmatched bases: 5. Germline V gene data show CDR1 as KGHDR and CDR2 as SFDVKD. CDR3 length: 17 residues. The CDR3 sequence is CATSDVGTGGGTDTQYF. The CDR3 bases are TGTGCCACCAGTGATGTCGGGACAGGGGGTGGCACAGATACGCAGTATTTT.

The table lists this clonotype with a few counts. V and J are TRBV27 and TRBJ2-7; no clear D gene. The germline V gene has CDR1 MNHEY and CDR2 SMNVEV (reference sequence). The V and J ends lost 6 bases and 0 bases respectively, with 18 bases between them. This CDR3 is built from 16 residues. The CDR3 is CASSPKPGPYSYEQYF. In nucleotides, the CDR3 is TGTGCCAGCAGCCCTAAACCAGGACCATACTCCTACGAGCAGTACTTC.

The sample holds a few counts of this clonotype. This sequence joins TRBV29-1 and TRBJ2-3; 7 nucleotides match TRBD1. The germline gives CDR1 SQVTM, CDR2 ANQGSEA. V trimming: 1 base; J trimming: 3 bases; junction bases outside the gene matches: 10. This CDR3 comprises 16 residues. The CDR3 is CSVEVGEGAKTDTQYF. DNA of the CDR3: TGCAGCGTTGAAGTTGGAGAGGGGGCGAAAACAGATACGCAGTATTTT.

CDR3 protein: CASSLDWNSYEQYF. The CDR3 bases are TGTGCCAGCAGCTTGGACTGGAACTCTTACGAGCAGTACTTC. The genes are TRBV5-5 and TRBJ2-7; D gene unclear. V lost 0 bases and J lost 4, with 11 bases in between. CDR1 and CDR2 from the germline V gene are SGHKS and YYEKEE (reference sequence). The CDR3 sequence is 14 residues long.

This clonotype showed up many times. The chain carries TRBV4-1 and TRBJ2-3, with 7 nucleotides matching TRBD1. Trimming removed 5 bases from V and 4 bases from J; junction bases left unmatched: 15. This CDR3 spans 17 amino acids. The V gene's germline CDR1 is MGHRA and CDR2 YSYEKL. The CDR3 reads CASSATPGQRKADTQYF. CDR3 nucleotides: TGCGCCAGCAGCGCAACCCCGGGACAGAGGAAGGCAGATACGCAGTATTTT.

The CDR3 is CAYKQGSVGNQPQHF. As DNA, the CDR3 is TGTGCCTACAAACAGGGTTCGGTGGGCAATCAGCCCCAGCATTTT. V gene TRBV27 combines with J gene TRBJ1-5, with D tentatively TRBD1 (6 bases). CDR3 length: 15 amino acids. Germline V gene lookup returns CDR1 MNHEY and CDR2 SMNVEV (reference sequence). The ends were cut back, 11 bases at V and 2 bases at J, with 19 bases in the middle.

This clonotype was counted only a few times. The rearrangement links TRBV28 to TRBJ2-1; TRBD2 matches at 9 bases. The CDR3 is 15 amino acids. The V segment lost 8 bases and the J segment 5 bases; nucleotides outside the gene matches: 10. Germline CDR1 is MDHEN and CDR2 is SYDVKM. The CDR3 nucleotides read TGTGCCAGCTATCCGCCGGGACTAGCTGACAATGAGCAGTTCTTC. Residues: CASYPPGLADNEQFF.

The V gene is TRBV12-3 or TRBV12-4, the J gene TRBJ2-1, with 9 bases matching TRBD2. The CDR3 consists of 14 residues. V trimming: 6 bases; J trimming: 5 bases; junction bases outside the gene matches: 5. CDR3 DNA: TGTGCCAGCAGGGATAGCGGGAGACACAATGAGCAGTTCTTC. It is translated as CASRDSGRHNEQFF.

Remarks on this clonotype: A read error is likely, as this CDR3 ends without the conserved phenylalanine or tryptophan. The CDR3 coding sequence is TGTGCTAGCGCGCGACGGGAGAGGGGAGAGACCCAGTACTCC. It translates to CASARRERGETQYS. The V call is TRBV6-2 or TRBV6-3, the J call TRBJ2-5; D is perhaps TRBD2 (6 bases). CDR1 is MNHEY and CDR2 is SVGEGT in the germline V gene. The CDR3 runs 14 residues.

V usage is TRBV10-1 and J usage is TRBJ2-4; no definite D call. TRBJ2-7 explains the end of the DNA better; the J call may be wrong. Germline lookup yields CDR1 WNHNN and CDR2 SYGVQD (reference sequence). The CDR3 totals 12 residues. The CDR3 nucleotides read TGCGCCAGCAGTGATGCGGCAAACGAGCAGTACTTC. The encoded protein is CASSDAANEQYF.

This chain uses TRBV4-1 with TRBJ1-5; D not resolved. Trimming stripped 0 bases from V and 7 bases from J, with 10 bases between. CDR1 and CDR2 from the germline V gene are MGHRA and YSYEKL. This CDR3 spans 14 amino acids. The DNA for the CDR3 is TGCGCCAGCAGCCAAGATAACGGCGGGCAGCCCCAGCATTTT. This translates into CASSQDNGGQPQHF.

This sequence joins TRBV3-1 and TRBJ2-4, with a possible D match to TRBD1 (5 bases). Germline CDR1 is LGHDT and CDR2 is YNNKEL (reference sequence). Trimming left V 0 bases short and J 0 bases short, with 21 bases between. This CDR3 comprises 20 residues. CDR3 in amino acids: CASSQDLGQLRPLAKNIQYF. The CDR3 DNA follows: TGTGCCAGCAGCCAAGATCTGGGGCAACTAAGACCGCTAGCCAAAAACATTCAGTACTTC.

This clonotype showed up just a few times. The V and J genes are TRBV4-3 and TRBJ2-7, with D unresolved. CDR3 length: 16 amino acids. Deletions cut 0 bases from V and 0 bases from J, with 12 bases between. Germline V gene lookup returns CDR1 LGHNA and CDR2 YSLEER. The CDR3 DNA sequence: TGCGCCAGCAGCCAAGATTTAGGACGGCTCTCCTACGAGCAGTACTTC. It yields the protein CASSQDLGRLSYEQYF.

The chain is built from TRBV18 and TRBJ2-2, with a weak D call TRBD2 (5 bases). Germline values: CDR1 KGHSH, CDR2 LQKENI. The CDR3 contains 13 residues. The germline V and J ends were trimmed by 5 bases and 7 bases, with 11 bases remaining between them. The CDR3 DNA sequence: TGTGCCAGCTCATCGGGGTTAAGCGGGGAGCTGTTTTTT. Translating gives CASSSGLSGELFF.

On this clonotype: The germline gene is not matched at one end of the junction; a read error may be the cause. The J gene is TRBJ2-7, the V gene TRBV27; TRBD1 is a possible D gene (6 bases). Germline CDR1 MNHEY, CDR2 SMNVEV (reference sequence). CDR3 length: 15 residues. The CDR3 reads CANSSPGRGSYEQYF. For the CDR3, the DNA is TGTGCCAACAGTTCCCCCGGCAGGGGAAGCTACGAGCAGTACTTC.

J is TRBJ1-4 and V is TRBV5-1; 9 nucleotides line up with TRBD1. J was trimmed by 8 bases and V by 5 bases; bases with no gene match: 10. CDR3 length: 15 amino acids. Germline V gives CDR1 SGHRS, CDR2 YFSETQ. The CDR3 sequence: CASRTQTGGREKLFF. The CDR3 DNA reads TGCGCCAGCAGGACCCAAACAGGGGGCAGGGAAAAACTGTTTTTT.

The rearrangement joins TRBV4-2 to TRBJ2-3, with a weak D call TRBD2 (6 bases). V was cut by 3 bases and J by 4 bases, with 11 bases left in between. Germline CDR1 reads LGHNA; CDR2 reads YNFKEQ. The CDR3 contains 14 residues. CDR3 nucleotide sequence: TGTGCCAGCAGCCAGGAGACTAGTGCAGATACGCAGTATTTT. Translation gives CASSQETSADTQYF.

In nucleotides, the CDR3 is TGTGCCAGCAGCTTAATGGTAGCGGGAACCAATGAGCAGTTCTTC. It encodes CASSLMVAGTNEQFF. The chain recombines TRBV7-2 with TRBJ2-1, with 8 bases aligning to TRBD2. V was clipped by 2 bases and J by 6 bases; unmatched bases: 6. CDR1 is SGHTA and CDR2 is FQGNSA in the germline V gene. CDR3 length equals 15 residues.